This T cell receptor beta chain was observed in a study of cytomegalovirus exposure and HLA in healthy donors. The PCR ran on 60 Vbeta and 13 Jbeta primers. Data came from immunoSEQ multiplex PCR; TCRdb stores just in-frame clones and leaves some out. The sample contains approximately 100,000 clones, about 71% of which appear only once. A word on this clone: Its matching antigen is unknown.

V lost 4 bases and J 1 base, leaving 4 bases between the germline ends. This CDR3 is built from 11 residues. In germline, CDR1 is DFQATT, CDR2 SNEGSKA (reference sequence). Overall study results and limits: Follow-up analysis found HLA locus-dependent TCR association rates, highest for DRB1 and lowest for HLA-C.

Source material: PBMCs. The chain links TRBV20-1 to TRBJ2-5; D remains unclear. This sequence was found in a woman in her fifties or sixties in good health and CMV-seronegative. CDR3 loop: CSANIQETQYF. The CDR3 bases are TGCAGTGCTAACATCCAAGAGACCCAGTACTTC.